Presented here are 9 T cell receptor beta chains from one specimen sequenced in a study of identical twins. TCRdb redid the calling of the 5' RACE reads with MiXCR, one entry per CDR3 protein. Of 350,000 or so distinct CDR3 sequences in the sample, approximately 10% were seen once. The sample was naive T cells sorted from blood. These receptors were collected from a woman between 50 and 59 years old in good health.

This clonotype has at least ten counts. The CDR3 nucleotides are TGTGCCAGCAGTCCCTGGGGTAGCGGGGCCAAACCCTCCTACGAGCAGTACTTC. This codes for CASSPWGSGAKPSYEQYF. The chain links TRBV12-3 or TRBV12-4 to TRBJ2-7, with 8 bases fitting TRBD2. The V segment lost 5 bases and the J segment 0 bases; nucleotides outside the gene matches: 15. The CDR3 runs to 18 residues.

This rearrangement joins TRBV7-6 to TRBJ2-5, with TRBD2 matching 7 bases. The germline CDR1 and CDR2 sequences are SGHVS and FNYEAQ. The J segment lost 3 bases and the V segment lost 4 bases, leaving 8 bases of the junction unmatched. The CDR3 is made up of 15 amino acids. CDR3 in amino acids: CASSSPGGAEETQYF. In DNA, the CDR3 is TGTGCCAGCAGCTCACCGGGGGGAGCAGAAGAGACCCAGTACTTC.

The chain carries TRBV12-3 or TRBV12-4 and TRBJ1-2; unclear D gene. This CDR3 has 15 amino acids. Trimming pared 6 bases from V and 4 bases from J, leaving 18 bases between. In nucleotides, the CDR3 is TGTGCCAGCAGCCCAAGTCGCCGCATCATCTATGGCTACACCTTC. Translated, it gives CASSPSRRIIYGYTF.

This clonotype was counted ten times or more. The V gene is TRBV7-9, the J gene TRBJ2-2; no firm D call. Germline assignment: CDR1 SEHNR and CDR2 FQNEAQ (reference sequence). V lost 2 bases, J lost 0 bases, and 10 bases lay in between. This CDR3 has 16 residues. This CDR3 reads CASSLIPTSNTGELFF. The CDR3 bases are TGTGCCAGCAGCTTAATTCCTACCTCGAACACCGGGGAGCTGTTTTTT.

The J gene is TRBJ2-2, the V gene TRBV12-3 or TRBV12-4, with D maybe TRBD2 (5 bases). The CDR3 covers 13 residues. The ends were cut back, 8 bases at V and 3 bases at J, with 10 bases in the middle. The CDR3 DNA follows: TGTGCCAGCCCTTCCGGGGACACCGGGGAGCTGTTTTTT. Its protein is CASPSGDTGELFF.

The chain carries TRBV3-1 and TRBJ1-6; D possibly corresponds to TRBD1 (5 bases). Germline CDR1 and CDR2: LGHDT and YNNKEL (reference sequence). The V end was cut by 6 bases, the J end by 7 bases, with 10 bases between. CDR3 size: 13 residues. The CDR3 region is CASRRRGNSPLHF. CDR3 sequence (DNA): TGTGCCAGCAGGCGACGGGGGAATTCACCCCTCCACTTT.

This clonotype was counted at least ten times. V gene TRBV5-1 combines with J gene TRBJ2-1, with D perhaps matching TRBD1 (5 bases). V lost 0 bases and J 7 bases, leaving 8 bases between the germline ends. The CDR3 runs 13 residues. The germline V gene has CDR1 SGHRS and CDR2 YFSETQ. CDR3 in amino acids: CASSLEGANEQFF. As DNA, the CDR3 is TGCGCCAGCAGCTTGGAAGGGGCGAATGAGCAGTTCTTC.

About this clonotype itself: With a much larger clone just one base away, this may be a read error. The CDR3 is CATTSGSYNERFF. The DNA for the CDR3 is TGTGCCACAACTAGCGGGAGTTACAATGAGCGGTTCTTC. The rearrangement uses TRBV12-3 or TRBV12-4 and TRBJ2-1; 11 nucleotides agree with TRBD2. This CDR3 is built from 13 residues.

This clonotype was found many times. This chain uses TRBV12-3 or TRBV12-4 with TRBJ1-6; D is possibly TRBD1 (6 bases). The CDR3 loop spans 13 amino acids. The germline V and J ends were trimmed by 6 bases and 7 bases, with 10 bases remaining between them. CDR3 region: CASRRTANSPLHF. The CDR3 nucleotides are TGTGCCAGCAGGCGGACAGCCAATTCACCCCTCCACTTT.